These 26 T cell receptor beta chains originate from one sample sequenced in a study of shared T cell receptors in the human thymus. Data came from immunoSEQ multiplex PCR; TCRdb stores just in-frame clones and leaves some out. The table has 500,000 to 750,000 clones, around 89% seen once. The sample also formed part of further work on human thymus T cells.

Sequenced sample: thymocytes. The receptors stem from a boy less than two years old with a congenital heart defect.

CDR3 in amino acids: CASSRPGGWTEAFF. The CDR3, as DNA: TGTGCCAGCAGCCGCCCCGGCGGCTGGACTGAAGCTTTCTTT. V usage is TRBV13 and J usage is TRBJ1-1; no definite D call. Germline V gene lookup returns CDR1 PRHDT and CDR2 FYEKMQ (reference sequence). CDR3 length: 14 amino acids. V lost 5 bases and J 5 bases, leaving 15 bases between the germline ends. Full variable domain (rest looked up from reference TRBV13 and TRBJ1-1): AAGVIQSPRHLIKEKRETATLKCYPIPRHDTVYWYQQGPGQDPQFLISFYEKMQSDKGSIPDRFSAQQFSDYHSELNMSSLELGDSALYFCASSRPGGWTEAFFGQGTRLTVV.

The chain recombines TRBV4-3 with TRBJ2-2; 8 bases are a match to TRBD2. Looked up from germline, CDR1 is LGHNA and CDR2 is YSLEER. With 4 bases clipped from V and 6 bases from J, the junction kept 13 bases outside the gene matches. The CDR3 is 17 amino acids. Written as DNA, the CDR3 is TGCGCCAGCAGCCGAGGTCGGTACAGCGGGAGTGCCGGGGAGCTGTTTTTT. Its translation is CASSRGRYSGSAGELFF.

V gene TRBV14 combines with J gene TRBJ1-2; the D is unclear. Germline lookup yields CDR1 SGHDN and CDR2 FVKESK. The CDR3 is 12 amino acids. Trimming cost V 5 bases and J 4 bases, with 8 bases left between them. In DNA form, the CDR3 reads TGTGCCAGCAGCTCTTCACTCTATGGCTACACCTTC. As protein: CASSSSLYGYTF.

The CDR3 protein is CASSQETGSPYGGYTF. CDR3 sequence (DNA): TGTGCCAGCAGCCAAGAGACAGGGTCCCCCTATGGTGGCTACACCTTC. The chain combines TRBV14 with TRBJ1-2; 7 nucleotides match TRBD1. The junction had 11 bases not matched to a gene; V was cut back by 0 bases and J by 7 bases. This CDR3 has 16 amino acids. Germline values: CDR1 SGHDN, CDR2 FVKESK. Based on the CDR3 plus reference TRBV14 and TRBJ1-2, the full variable domain is EAGVTQFPSHSVIEKGQTVTLRCDPISGHDNLYWYRRVMGKEIKFLLHFVKESKQDESGMPNNRFLAERTGGTYSTLKVQPAELEDSGVYFCASSQETGSPYGGYTFGSGTRLTVV.

The CDR3 loop is CAIGTGTGGYEQYF. The CDR3 DNA is TGTGCCATCGGAACTGGGACAGGGGGCTACGAGCAGTACTTC. The chain couples TRBV10-3 to TRBJ2-7; the match to TRBD1 covers 11 bases. This CDR3 has 14 residues. CDR1 and CDR2 (germline): ENHRY, SYGVKD. The junction had 6 bases not matched to a gene; V was cut back by 8 bases and J by 3 bases.

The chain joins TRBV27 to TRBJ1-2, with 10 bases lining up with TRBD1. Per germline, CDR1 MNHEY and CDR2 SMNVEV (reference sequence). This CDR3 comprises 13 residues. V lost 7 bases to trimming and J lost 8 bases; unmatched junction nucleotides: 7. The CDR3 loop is CASKSGTGDGYTF. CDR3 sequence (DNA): TGTGCCAGCAAATCCGGGACAGGGGACGGCTACACCTTC.

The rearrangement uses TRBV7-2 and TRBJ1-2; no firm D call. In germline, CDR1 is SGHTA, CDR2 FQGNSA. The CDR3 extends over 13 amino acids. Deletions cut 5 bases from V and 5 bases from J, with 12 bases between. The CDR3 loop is CASSPRGRYGYTF. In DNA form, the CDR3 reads TGTGCCAGCAGCCCCAGAGGGCGGTATGGCTACACCTTC.

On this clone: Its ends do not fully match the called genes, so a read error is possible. CDR3 residues: CASSVVDSGPYEQCF. The CDR3 DNA sequence: TGTGCCAGCAGCGTAGTAGACAGTGGTCCCTACGAGCAGTGCTTC. The V and J genes are TRBV9 and TRBJ2-7; TRBD1 is a possible D gene (5 bases). The CDR3 contains 15 residues. Germline loops: CDR1 SGDLS, CDR2 YYNGEE.

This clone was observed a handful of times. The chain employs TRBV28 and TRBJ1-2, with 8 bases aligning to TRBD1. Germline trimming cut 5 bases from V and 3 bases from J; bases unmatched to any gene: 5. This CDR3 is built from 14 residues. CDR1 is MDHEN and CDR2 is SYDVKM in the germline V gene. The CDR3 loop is CASSPGQGDYGYTF. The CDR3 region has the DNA TGTGCCAGCAGTCCCGGACAGGGAGACTATGGCTACACCTTC.

CDR3 residues: CASSVEGQGADTQYF. CDR3 bases: TGTGCCAGCAGCGTAGAGGGACAGGGGGCAGATACGCAGTATTTT. The chain is built from TRBV9 and TRBJ2-3; 11 bases align to TRBD1. The germline V gene encodes CDR1 SGDLS and CDR2 YYNGEE. The CDR3 spans 15 residues. V dropped 0 bases and J dropped 4; count of bases not matched to a gene: 1.

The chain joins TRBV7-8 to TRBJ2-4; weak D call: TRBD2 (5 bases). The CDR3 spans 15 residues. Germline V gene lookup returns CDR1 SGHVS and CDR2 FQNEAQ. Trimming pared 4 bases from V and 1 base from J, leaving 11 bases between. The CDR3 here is CASSYAPGAKNIQYF. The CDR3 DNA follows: TGTGCCAGCAGCTACGCCCCGGGGGCCAAAAACATTCAGTACTTC.

In nucleotides, the CDR3 is TGTGCCAGCAGCTTACTCGGACTAGCGGGAAGGAATGAGCAGTTCTTC. Residues: CASSLLGLAGRNEQFF. V is TRBV11-2 and J is TRBJ2-1; the match to TRBD2 covers 12 bases. Losses at the gene ends were 2 bases for V and 7 bases for J; bases not matched to a gene: 6. Per the germline V gene, CDR1 is SGHAT and CDR2 is FQNNGV. The CDR3 spans 16 residues.

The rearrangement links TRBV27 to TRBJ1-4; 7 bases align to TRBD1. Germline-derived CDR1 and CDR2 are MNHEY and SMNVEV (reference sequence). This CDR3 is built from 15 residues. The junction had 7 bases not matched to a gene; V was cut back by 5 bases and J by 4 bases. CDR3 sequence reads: CASSPRTGLNEKLFF. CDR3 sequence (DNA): TGTGCCAGCAGTCCCCGGACAGGACTTAATGAAAAACTGTTTTTT.

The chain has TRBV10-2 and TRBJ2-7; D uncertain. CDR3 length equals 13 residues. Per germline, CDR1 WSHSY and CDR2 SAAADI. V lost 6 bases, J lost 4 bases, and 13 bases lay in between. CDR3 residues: CASSPTARYEQYF. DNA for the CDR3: TGCGCCAGCAGCCCTACTGCGAGATACGAGCAGTACTTC.

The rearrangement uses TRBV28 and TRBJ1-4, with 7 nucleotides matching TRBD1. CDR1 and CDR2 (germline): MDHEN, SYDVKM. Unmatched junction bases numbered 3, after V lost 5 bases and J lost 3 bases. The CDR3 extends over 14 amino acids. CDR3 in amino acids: CASSRDRANEKLFF. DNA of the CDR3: TGTGCCAGCAGTCGGGACAGAGCTAATGAAAAACTGTTTTTT.

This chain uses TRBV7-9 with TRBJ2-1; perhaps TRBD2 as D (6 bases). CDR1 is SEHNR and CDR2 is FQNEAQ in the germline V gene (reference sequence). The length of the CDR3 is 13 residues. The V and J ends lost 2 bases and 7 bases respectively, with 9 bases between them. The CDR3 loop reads CASSLRGRNEQFF. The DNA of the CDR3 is TGTGCCAGCAGCTTACGGGGGAGGAATGAGCAGTTCTTC. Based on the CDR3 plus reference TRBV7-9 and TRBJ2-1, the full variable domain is DTGVSQNPRHKITKRGQNVTFRCDPISEHNRLYWYRQTLGQGPEFLTYFQNEAQLEKSRLLSDRFSAERPKGSFSTLEIQRTEQGDSAMYLCASSLRGRNEQFFGPGTRLTVL.

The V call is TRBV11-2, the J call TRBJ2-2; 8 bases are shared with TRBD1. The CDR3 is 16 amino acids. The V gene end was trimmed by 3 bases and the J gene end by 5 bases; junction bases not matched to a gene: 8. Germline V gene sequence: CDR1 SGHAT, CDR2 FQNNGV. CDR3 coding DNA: TGTGCCAGCAGCTTGGCGGACAGGGCAAAAACCGGGGAGCTGTTTTTT. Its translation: CASSLADRAKTGELFF.

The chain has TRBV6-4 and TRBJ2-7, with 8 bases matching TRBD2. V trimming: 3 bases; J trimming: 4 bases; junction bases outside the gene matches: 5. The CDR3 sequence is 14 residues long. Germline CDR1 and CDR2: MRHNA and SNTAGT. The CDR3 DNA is TGTGCCAGCAGTGAAGCCGGGAGGGCGTACGAGCAGTACTTC. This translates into CASSEAGRAYEQYF.

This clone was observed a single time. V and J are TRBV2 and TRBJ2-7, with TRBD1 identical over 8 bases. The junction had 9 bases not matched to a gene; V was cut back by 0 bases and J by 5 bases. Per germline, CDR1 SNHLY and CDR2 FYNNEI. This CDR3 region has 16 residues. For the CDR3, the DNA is TGTGCCAGCAGTGAAGCACGGACAGGGCCACCTCACGAGCAGTACTTC. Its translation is CASSEARTGPPHEQYF.

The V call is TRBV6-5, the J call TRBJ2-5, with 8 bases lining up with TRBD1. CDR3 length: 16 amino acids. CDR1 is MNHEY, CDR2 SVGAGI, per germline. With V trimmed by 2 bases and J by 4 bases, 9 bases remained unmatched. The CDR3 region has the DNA TGTGCCAGCAGTTACGGTCAGGGGGCGCTTGTAGAGACCCAGTACTTC. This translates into CASSYGQGALVETQYF.

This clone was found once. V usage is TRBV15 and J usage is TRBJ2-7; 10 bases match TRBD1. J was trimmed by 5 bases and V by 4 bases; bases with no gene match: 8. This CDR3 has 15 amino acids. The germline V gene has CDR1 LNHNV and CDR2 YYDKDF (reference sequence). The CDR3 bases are TGTGCCACCAGCATGTTCGGGACAGGGGACAACGAGCAGTACTTC. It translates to CATSMFGTGDNEQYF. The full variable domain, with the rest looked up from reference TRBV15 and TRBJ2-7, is DAMVIQNPRYQVTQFGKPVTLSCSQTLNHNVMYWYQQKSSQAPKLLFHYYDKDFNNEADTPDNFQSRRPNTSFCFLDIRSPGLGDTAMYLCATSMFGTGDNEQYFGPGTRLTVT.

CDR3 bases: TGTGCCAGCAGCTTAGGCGCTAGCGGAAGCACAGATACGCAGTATTTT. Protein product: CASSLGASGSTDTQYF. V is TRBV7-6 and J is TRBJ2-3, with 7 bases identical to TRBD2. The germline V gene encodes CDR1 SGHVS and CDR2 FNYEAQ. The CDR3 consists of 16 residues. V lost 1 base and J lost 0; bases outside the gene matches: 4.

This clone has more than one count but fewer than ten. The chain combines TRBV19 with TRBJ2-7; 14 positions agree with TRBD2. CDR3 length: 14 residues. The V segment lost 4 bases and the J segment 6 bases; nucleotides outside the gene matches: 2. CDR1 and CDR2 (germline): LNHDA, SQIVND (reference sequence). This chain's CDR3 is CASSKGLAGVEQYF. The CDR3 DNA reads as TGTGCCAGTAGTAAGGGACTAGCGGGAGTCGAGCAGTACTTC.

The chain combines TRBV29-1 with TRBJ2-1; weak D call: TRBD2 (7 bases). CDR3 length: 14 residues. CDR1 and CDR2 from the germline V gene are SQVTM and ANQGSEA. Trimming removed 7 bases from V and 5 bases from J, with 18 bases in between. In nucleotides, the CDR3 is TGCAGCGCCCCCCCCCGGGGGGCGCACAATGAGCAGTTCTTC. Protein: CSAPPRGAHNEQFF.

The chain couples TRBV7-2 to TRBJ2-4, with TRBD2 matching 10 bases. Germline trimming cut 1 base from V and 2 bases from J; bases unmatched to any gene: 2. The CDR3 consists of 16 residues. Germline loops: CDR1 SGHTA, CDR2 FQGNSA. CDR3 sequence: CASSLERGGTKNIQYF. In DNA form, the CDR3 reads TGTGCCAGCAGCTTAGAGCGGGGGGGAACCAAAAACATTCAGTACTTC. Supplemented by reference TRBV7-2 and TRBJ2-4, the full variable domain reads GAGVSQSPSNKVTEKGKDVELRCDPISGHTALYWYRQSLGQGLEFLIYFQGNSAPDKSGLPSDRFSAERTGGSVSTLTIQRTQQEDSAVYLCASSLERGGTKNIQYFGAGTRLSVL.

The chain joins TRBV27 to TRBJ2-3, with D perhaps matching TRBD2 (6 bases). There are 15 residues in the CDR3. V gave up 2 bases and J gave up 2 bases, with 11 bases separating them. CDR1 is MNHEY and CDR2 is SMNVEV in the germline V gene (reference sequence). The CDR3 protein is CASSLRGRTTDTQYF. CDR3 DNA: TGTGCCAGCAGTTTACGAGGGAGGACCACAGATACGCAGTATTTT.